The 8 T cell receptor beta chains below come from one sample, sequenced in a study of Ad26.COV2.S vaccination and SARS-CoV-2 variants (dated by TCRdb to the early 2020s). This specimen's treatment or condition label, per the study, means: about 20 received Ad26.COV2.S at low or high dose, single or two shots; about 5 received placebo; per-sample allocation not given. Repertoires of vaccine and placebo recipients were sequenced from samples taken on day 63 after the first injection. The library was obtained by the immunoSEQ multiplex PCR assay. TCRdb mirrors the immuneACCESS table, restricted to in-frame sequences. Some clones are absent from its copies; in checked studies, under half trace to an unresolved V gene, and the reason for the others is unknown. For this sample the table gives 300,000 to 350,000 clones, of which approximately 90% were detected only once. The ten most abundant clones make up around 5% of the sample.

Sequenced here: peripheral blood, sampled in a trial of Ad26.COV2.S vaccine versus placebo. These receptors were taken from a person aged 18-65 years who received the Ad26.COV2.S COVID-19 vaccine or a placebo.

The chain combines TRBV7-2 with TRBJ1-2, with D possibly being TRBD1 (6 bases). V lost 0 bases and J lost 4, with 12 bases in between. The CDR3 covers 15 residues. Germline V lookup: CDR1 SGHTA, CDR2 FQGNSA. CDR3 bases: TGTGCCAGCAGCTTAGCGGACGGGGGCATCTATGGCTACACCTTC. This sequence encodes CASSLADGGIYGYTF.

The J gene is TRBJ2-5, the V gene TRBV9, with TRBD2 identical over 11 bases. V was pared by 4 bases and J by 1 base, with 6 bases of the junction left unmatched. The length of the CDR3 is 16 residues. CDR1 and CDR2 from the germline V gene are SGDLS and YYNGEE. This CDR3 reads CASSPRLAGPQETQYF. CDR3 coding DNA: TGTGCCAGCAGCCCGAGACTAGCGGGACCCCAAGAGACCCAGTACTTC.

This rearrangement joins TRBV4-1 to TRBJ1-5, with 8 positions matching TRBD1. The CDR3 extends over 14 amino acids. In germline, CDR1 is MGHRA, CDR2 YSYEKL. V trimming: 1 base; J trimming: 5 bases; junction bases outside the gene matches: 1. CDR3 bases: TGCGCCAGCAGCCAAGCCAGGGGGCATCAGCCCCAGCATTTT. Its translation is CASSQARGHQPQHF.

V usage is TRBV6-1 and J usage is TRBJ1-6; 8 bases are a match to TRBD1. J was trimmed by 8 bases and V by 3 bases; bases with no gene match: 9. CDR3 length: 16 residues. CDR1 and CDR2 from the germline V gene are MNHNS and SASEGT. This CDR3 reads CASSELLQGVHSPLHF. The DNA of the CDR3 is TGTGCCAGCAGTGAGCTGTTACAGGGGGTTCATTCACCCCTCCACTTT.

The rearrangement joins TRBV29-1 to TRBJ2-1, with D perhaps TRBD2 (5 bases). V was cut by 7 bases and J by 0 bases, with 19 bases left in between. CDR1 and CDR2 (germline): SQVTM, ANQGSEA. The CDR3 spans 16 residues. CDR3 in amino acids: CSGRWDGRSSYNEQFF. In DNA form, the CDR3 reads TGCAGCGGGAGGTGGGATGGCAGGAGCTCCTACAATGAGCAGTTCTTC.

This chain uses TRBV2 with TRBJ1-4; D gene unclear. The V end lost 5 bases, the J end lost 7 bases, and 8 bases lay between the germline ends. The CDR3 consists of 12 residues. The germline gives CDR1 SNHLY, CDR2 FYNNEI. The CDR3 DNA is TGTGCCAGCAGTCGGGAGTTTGAAAAACTGTTTTTT. Protein product: CASSREFEKLFF.

The chain combines TRBV10-1 with TRBJ1-6, with D hard to call. CDR1 is WNHNN and CDR2 is SYGVQD in the germline V gene (reference sequence). V lost 4 bases to trimming and J lost 8 bases, with 12 bases between them. The CDR3 totals 14 residues. The CDR3, as DNA: TGCGCCAGCAGTGTTTGGCATTTTCATTCACCCCTCCACTTT. Residues: CASSVWHFHSPLHF.

J is TRBJ2-2 and V is TRBV24-1; D might be TRBD1 or TRBD2, each matching 5 bases. V was cut by 8 bases and J by 3 bases, with 9 bases left in between. In germline, CDR1 is KGHDR, CDR2 SFDVKD. The CDR3 length is 13 residues. The CDR3 spells CATKRGDTGELFF. Here the CDR3 DNA reads TGTGCCACCAAACGGGGCGACACCGGGGAGCTGTTTTTT.